Listed here are 24 T cell receptor beta chains from one sample, sequenced in a study of cytomegalovirus exposure and HLA in healthy donors. Primers for the PCR totalled 60 Vbeta and 13 Jbeta. Measured with immunoSEQ multiplex PCR; TCRdb has only the in-frame clones, and not every one. Seen here are about 180,000 clones, 75% to 80% observed once, and the top ten hold 6% to 7%. Sequencing was carried out using PBMCs. Every receptor here comes from a man aged 35 to 55 in good health and CMV-seropositive.

The gene calls are TRBV27 and TRBJ2-7, with TRBD1 matching over 9 bases. Germline V gene lookup returns CDR1 MNHEY and CDR2 SMNVEV (reference sequence). Germline trimming cut 5 bases from V and 3 bases from J; bases unmatched to any gene: 8. This CDR3 has 15 amino acids. The CDR3 region is CASSQDRGEIYEQYF. CDR3 in DNA: TGTGCCAGCAGTCAAGACAGGGGGGAAATCTACGAGCAGTACTTC.

This clone occurred once. The chain couples TRBV19 to TRBJ2-1, with D possibly TRBD2 on 6 matching bases. V lost 5 bases to trimming and J lost 0 bases, with 14 bases between them. This CDR3 comprises 16 residues. In germline, CDR1 is LNHDA, CDR2 SQIVND (reference sequence). CDR3: CASSPRAGFSYNEQFF. The CDR3 DNA is TGTGCCAGTAGTCCCCGAGCGGGTTTCTCCTACAATGAGCAGTTCTTC.

The V call is TRBV6-6, the J call TRBJ2-5; D is uncertain. The germline V and J ends were trimmed by 0 bases and 5 bases, with 10 bases remaining between them. This CDR3 contains 14 residues. Germline V gene lookup returns CDR1 MNHNY and CDR2 SVGAGI (reference sequence). Written as DNA, the CDR3 is TGTGCCAGCAGTTACTCGTCAAGCTTGGAGACCCAGTACTTC. Translation gives CASSYSSSLETQYF.

The V and J genes are TRBV11-1 and TRBJ1-1; D is undetermined. In germline, CDR1 is SGHAT, CDR2 FQDESV (reference sequence). Between the trimmed V and J ends, which lost 8 bases and 4 bases, there was a span of 11 bases. The CDR3 loop spans 12 amino acids. The DNA for the CDR3 is TGTGCCAGCGGCCAAGGAGGCACTGAAGCTTTCTTT. This translates into CASGQGGTEAFF.

The V gene is TRBV2, the J gene TRBJ2-1; 8 bases agree with TRBD1. V shed 8 bases and J 15 bases; nucleotides not matched to a gene: 12. The CDR3 has 12 amino acids. Germline V lookup: CDR1 SNHLY, CDR2 FYNNEI. CDR3 nucleotide sequence: TGTGCCAGCCAGCTCTCCGGGACAGGCGGGTTCTTC. Its protein is CASQLSGTGGFF.

Details on this clone: At the DNA level, this CDR3 is encoded by other sequences in the same sample as well. The chain recombines TRBV6-1 with TRBJ2-7; 9 bases agree with TRBD1. Germline CDR1 MNHNS, CDR2 SASEGT. V shed 6 bases and J 3 bases; nucleotides not matched to a gene: 9. This CDR3 region has 15 residues. The CDR3 DNA sequence: TGTGCCAGCAGCGCCGGGACAGGGCTCTTCTACGAGCAGTACTTC. This sequence encodes CASSAGTGLFYEQYF.

The gene calls are TRBV12-5 and TRBJ1-1; D uncertain. CDR3 length: 13 residues. Germline CDR1 LGHNT, CDR2 FRNRAP. V gave up 1 base and J gave up 5 bases, with 8 bases separating them. CDR3 amino acids: CASGLDQETEAFF. The DNA for the CDR3 is TGTGCTAGTGGTTTGGACCAGGAAACTGAAGCTTTCTTT.

J is TRBJ2-5 and V is TRBV5-1; the match to TRBD2 covers 9 bases. The CDR3 is 16 amino acids. The ends lost 0 bases at V and 2 bases at J; junction bases unmatched: 5. Germline CDR1 and CDR2: SGHRS and YFSETQ. The CDR3 nucleotides are TGCGCCAGCAGCTTGGGACTAGCGGACGGTCAAGAGACCCAGTACTTC. It specifies CASSLGLADGQETQYF.

The rearrangement joins TRBV18 to TRBJ2-5; 7 bases agree with TRBD1. V shed 3 bases, J shed 5 bases, and the junction held 6 bases outside the gene matches. CDR1 KGHSH and CDR2 LQKENI come from the germline V gene. This CDR3 comprises 14 residues. CDR3 amino acids: CASSPKTGSETQYF. DNA of the CDR3: TGTGCCAGCTCACCGAAGACAGGGTCTGAGACCCAGTACTTC. The variable domain in full, completed from reference TRBV18 and TRBJ2-5, reads NAGVMQNPRHLVRRRGQEARLRCSPMKGHSHVYWYRQLPEEGLKFMVYLQKENIIDESGMPKERFSAEFPKEGPSILRIQQVVRGDSAAYFCASSPKTGSETQYFGPGTRLLVL.

This clone has a single count. V gene TRBV6-5 combines with J gene TRBJ1-2; unclear D gene. Germline V gene lookup returns CDR1 MNHEY and CDR2 SVGAGI. V lost 0 bases to trimming and J lost 0 bases, with 5 bases between them. The CDR3 runs 14 residues. CDR3 bases: TGTGCCAGCAGTTACTCCGCGGCTAACTATGGCTACACCTTC. Translated, it gives CASSYSAANYGYTF.

The CDR3 region has the DNA TGTGCCAGCAGCTTGCCCACGAACACCGGGGAGCTGTTTTTT. This encodes CASSLPTNTGELFF. The V gene is TRBV5-4, the J gene TRBJ2-2; D not resolved. The CDR3 sequence is 14 residues long. Trimming pared 1 base from V and 0 bases from J, leaving 4 bases between. Germline CDR1 reads SGHNT; CDR2 reads YYREEE (reference sequence). The whole variable domain, filled in from reference TRBV5-4 and TRBJ2-2, reads ETGVTQSPTHLIKTRGQQVTLRCSSQSGHNTVSWYQQALGQGPQFIFQYYREEENGRGNFPPRFSGLQFPNYSSELNVNALELDDSALYLCASSLPTNTGELFFGEGSRLTVL.

This clone occurred a few times. The rearrangement joins TRBV6-6 to TRBJ2-2; 13 bases line up with TRBD2. CDR3 length: 15 residues. Unmatched junction bases numbered 1, after V lost 6 bases and J lost 3 bases. Germline V gene data show CDR1 as MNHNY and CDR2 as SVGAGI (reference sequence). The CDR3 protein is CASRLAGGYTGELFF. CDR3 DNA: TGTGCCAGCAGACTAGCGGGAGGGTACACCGGGGAGCTGTTTTTT.

The V and J genes are TRBV25-1 and TRBJ2-5; 9 nucleotides agree with TRBD1. Germline loops: CDR1 MGHDK, CDR2 SYGVNS. After removal of 4 bases from V and 5 bases from J, the junction contained 8 bases not matched to a gene. The CDR3 runs to 15 residues. The CDR3 spells CASSATDRGDETQYF. The CDR3 bases are TGTGCCAGCAGTGCGACGGACAGGGGAGACGAGACCCAGTACTTC.

This clone has a single count. The chain links TRBV2 to TRBJ2-7; D possibly corresponds to TRBD1 (6 bases). Germline V gene sequence: CDR1 SNHLY, CDR2 FYNNEI. The CDR3 runs to 12 residues. The ends were cut back, 8 bases at V and 0 bases at J, with 8 bases in the middle. The CDR3 protein is CASGDTSYEQYF. Here the CDR3 DNA reads TGTGCCAGCGGGGACACCTCCTACGAGCAGTACTTC.

The chain is built from TRBV19 and TRBJ1-1; D may be TRBD1 (5 bases). V lost 3 bases, J lost 1 base, and 9 bases lay in between. The CDR3 loop spans 14 amino acids. Germline CDR1 LNHDA, CDR2 SQIVND (reference sequence). In DNA form, the CDR3 reads TGTGCCAGTAGTATGGCAGGGTGGAACACTGAAGCTTTCTTT. The encoded protein is CASSMAGWNTEAFF.

This chain links TRBV10-3 with TRBJ2-2, with 14 bases matching TRBD2. V dropped 8 bases and J dropped 5; count of bases not matched to a gene: 7. CDR1 ENHRY and CDR2 SYGVKD come from the germline V gene. CDR3 length equals 16 residues. The CDR3 region has the DNA TGTGCCATCGCCATCGGACTAGCGGGAGGTACCGGGGAGCTGTTTTTT. Translation: CAIAIGLAGGTGELFF.

The chain links TRBV10-2 to TRBJ2-7; 11 bases match TRBD2. The junction had 2 bases not matched to a gene; V was cut back by 6 bases and J by 1 base. This CDR3 is 14 amino acids long. CDR1 is WSHSY and CDR2 is SAAADI in the germline V gene. For the CDR3, the DNA is TGCGCCAGCAGGGGACTAGCGGAGTCCTACGAGCAGTACTTC. This encodes CASRGLAESYEQYF.

This chain links TRBV19 with TRBJ2-6; 8 bases are shared with TRBD1. The J segment lost 0 bases and the V segment lost 7 bases, leaving 5 bases of the junction unmatched. Germline values: CDR1 LNHDA, CDR2 SQIVND (reference sequence). This CDR3 contains 16 residues. The CDR3 DNA reads TGTGCCAGTAAACAGGGGGTCCACTCTGGGGCCAACGTCCTGACTTTC. Protein: CASKQGVHSGANVLTF. Based on the CDR3 plus reference TRBV19 and TRBJ2-6, the full variable domain is DGGITQSPKYLFRKEGQNVTLSCEQNLNHDAMYWYRQDPGQGLRLIYYSQIVNDFQKGDIAEGYSVSREKKESFPLTVTSAQKNPTAFYLCASKQGVHSGANVLTFGAGSRLTVL.

The genes are TRBV11-2 and TRBJ2-7, with unresolved D. Looked up from germline, CDR1 is SGHAT and CDR2 is FQNNGV. V shed 5 bases and J shed 2 bases, with 16 bases lying between them. The CDR3 loop spans 15 amino acids. CDR3 in DNA: TGTGCCAGCAGCCGTCCGGCAGGTGCAACCTACGAGCAGTACTTC. The encoded protein is CASSRPAGATYEQYF.

This clone has a single count. The rearrangement joins TRBV6-1 to TRBJ2-7; D perhaps matches TRBD1 (6 bases). This CDR3 has 14 residues. Germline V gene data show CDR1 as MNHNS and CDR2 as SASEGT. V was pared by 6 bases and J by 2 bases, with 14 bases between. The CDR3 DNA is TGTGCCAGCAGCAGACAGGACCTCACCTACGAGCAGTACTTC. This codes for CASSRQDLTYEQYF.

The rearrangement uses TRBV2 and TRBJ2-1, with TRBD2 matching 10 bases. V was clipped by 1 base and J by 7 bases; unmatched bases: 7. CDR1 is SNHLY, CDR2 FYNNEI, per germline. There are 16 residues in the CDR3. Written as DNA, the CDR3 is TGTGCCAGCAGTGAAGGTTCTAGCGGGAGTGGGAATGAGCAGTTCTTC. Amino acids: CASSEGSSGSGNEQFF.

This clone was counted a few times. V usage is TRBV29-1 and J usage is TRBJ2-1; D call uncertain. Germline assignment: CDR1 SQVTM and CDR2 ANQGSEA. The ends were cut back, 2 bases at V and 2 bases at J, with 10 bases in the middle. CDR3 size: 14 residues. CDR3 DNA sequence: TGCAGCGTTGAAAGAATAAGCGCCTACAATGAGCAGTTCTTC. Encoded protein: CSVERISAYNEQFF.

This clone has only a few counts. V gene TRBV7-8 combines with J gene TRBJ2-2, with D unresolved. This CDR3 region has 16 residues. With 4 bases removed from V and 0 bases from J, the gap between germline ends came to 12 bases. Germline CDR1 reads SGHVS; CDR2 reads FQNEAQ. DNA for the CDR3: TGTGCCAGCAGCTGGGTTTGGAGCACGAACACCGGGGAGCTGTTTTTT. Translated: CASSWVWSTNTGELFF.

The genes are TRBV25-1 and TRBJ1-2; D gene ambiguous. The length of the CDR3 is 13 residues. Germline V gene lookup returns CDR1 MGHDK and CDR2 SYGVNS. Trimming removed 4 bases at V and 3 bases at J, with 9 bases between. The DNA for the CDR3 is TGTGCCAGCAGTGGGGAGGGTCACTATGGCTACACCTTC. This encodes CASSGEGHYGYTF.